Shown below are 21 T cell receptor beta chains from a single sample sequenced in a study of blood T cell repertoires in COVID-19 (dated by TCRdb to 2019 to 2021). Receptor libraries were prepared by the immunoSEQ multiplex PCR assay. This is the immuneACCESS table as TCRdb keeps it, with only in-frame sequences that have V and J called. A part of the clones is gone; compared with another copy, unresolved V genes explain less than half, and the rest is unexplained. Recorded for this sample are some 39,000 clones; roughly 90% of them occurred a single time. More than 5.5% of the sample is held by the ten biggest clonotypes. The material sequenced was peripheral blood. The receptors derive from a human donor in a cohort sampled during active COVID-19.

In this sample, this clone turned up once. The chain is built from TRBV4-3 and TRBJ1-4; 9 bases fit TRBD1. The trim removed 4 bases at V and 7 bases at J, leaving 19 bases unmatched. Germline-derived CDR1 and CDR2 are LGHNA and YSLEER. CDR3 size: 19 residues. The CDR3 nucleotides are TGCGCCAGCAGCCTATTGGGGAAAGGCCCCGGGACAGGGATTGAAAAACTGTTTTTT. Translating gives CASSLLGKGPGTGIEKLFF.

The chain couples TRBV9 to TRBJ2-1; TRBD2 matches 8 bases. Germline assignment: CDR1 SGDLS and CDR2 YYNGEE. V was pared by 4 bases and J by 5 bases, with 11 bases of the junction left unmatched. The CDR3 is made up of 16 amino acids. The CDR3 protein is CASSPRGGSTDNEQFF. CDR3 bases: TGTGCCAGCAGCCCCCGGGGGGGTAGTACCGACAATGAGCAGTTCTTC.

The chain couples TRBV7-2 to TRBJ2-5, with D tentatively TRBD2 (6 bases). Trimming took off 2 bases at V and 5 bases at J, with 9 bases between the two ends. Germline V gene data show CDR1 as SGHTA and CDR2 as FQGNSA. The CDR3 consists of 13 residues. The CDR3 region is CASSLTSWETQYF. CDR3 bases: TGTGCCAGCAGCTTAACTAGCTGGGAGACCCAGTACTTC.

The rearrangement joins TRBV27 to TRBJ2-7, with TRBD2 matching over 11 bases. The CDR3 totals 20 residues. The trim removed 5 bases at V and 3 bases at J, leaving 21 bases unmatched. The germline gives CDR1 MNHEY, CDR2 SMNVEV (reference sequence). The CDR3 DNA reads TGTGCCAGCAGTGGTAGCGGGAGGGCGCGACGTATCTTCTCTATCTACGAGCAGTACTTC. Translation: CASSGSGRARRIFSIYEQYF.

The chain is built from TRBV6-2 or TRBV6-3 and TRBJ1-2, with D uncertain. CDR1 is MNHEY, CDR2 SVGEGT, per germline. The CDR3 sequence is 17 residues long. Trimming took 0 bases from V and 8 from J, leaving 22 bases between them. In nucleotides, the CDR3 is TGTGCCAGCAGTTACTCTTCCGACAAGGTCATATTGGGCGGCTACACCTTC. As protein: CASSYSSDKVILGGYTF.

The chain links TRBV2 to TRBJ1-3, with a possible D match to TRBD1 (6 bases). Trimming stripped 0 bases from V and 1 base from J, with 10 bases between. Looked up from germline, CDR1 is SNHLY and CDR2 is FYNNEI. The CDR3 length is 16 residues. The CDR3 region is CASSEAGARSGNTIYF. In DNA form, the CDR3 reads TGTGCCAGCAGTGAAGCGGGGGCCCGTTCTGGAAACACCATATATTTT.

The V and J genes are TRBV29-1 and TRBJ1-4, with unresolved D. CDR3 size: 15 residues. V dropped 3 bases and J dropped 2 bases, with 13 bases sitting between them. Germline V gene lookup returns CDR1 SQVTM and CDR2 ANQGSEA. DNA for the CDR3: TGCAGCGTTGATGACGGCGGCTCCACTAATGAAAAACTGTTTTTT. It yields the protein CSVDDGGSTNEKLFF. Drawing the rest from reference TRBV29-1 and TRBJ1-4, the complete variable domain is SAVISQKPSRDICQRGTSLTIQCQVDSQVTMMFWYRQQPGQSLTLIATANQGSEATYESGFVIDKFPISRPNLTFSTLTVSNMSPEDSSIYLCSVDDGGSTNEKLFFGSGTQLSVL.

V gene TRBV10-2 combines with J gene TRBJ1-1, with D uncertain. Germline loops: CDR1 WSHSY, CDR2 SAAADI. The CDR3 loop spans 13 amino acids. V dropped 0 bases and J dropped 4 bases, with 6 bases sitting between them. The CDR3 here is CASSESQITEAFF. For the CDR3, the DNA is TGCGCCAGCAGTGAGTCACAGATCACTGAAGCTTTCTTT.

The gene calls are TRBV14 and TRBJ1-2, with 8 bases aligning to TRBD1. The CDR3 covers 18 residues. Germline-derived CDR1 and CDR2 are SGHDN and FVKESK. V lost 0 bases to trimming and J lost 5 bases; unmatched junction nucleotides: 14. The CDR3 here is CASSQEGRGRTGTYGYTF. CDR3 sequence (DNA): TGTGCCAGCAGCCAAGAAGGAAGGGGACGGACAGGGACATATGGCTACACCTTC.

V and J are TRBV5-1 and TRBJ1-1; D unresolved. V dropped 0 bases and J dropped 3 bases, with 12 bases sitting between them. The CDR3 sequence is 15 residues long. CDR1 is SGHRS, CDR2 YFSETQ, per germline. The CDR3 nucleotides are TGCGCCAGCAGCTTGGATGGAGGTAGAGACACTGAAGCTTTCTTT. This sequence encodes CASSLDGGRDTEAFF.

The gene calls are TRBV4-2 and TRBJ2-3, with D maybe TRBD2 (6 bases). CDR1 is LGHNA, CDR2 YNFKEQ, per germline. V lost 1 base to trimming and J lost 2 bases, with 10 bases between them. This CDR3 comprises 15 residues. CDR3 region: CASSQVSGNTDTQYF. As DNA, the CDR3 is TGTGCCAGCAGCCAAGTTAGCGGAAACACAGATACGCAGTATTTT.

The rearrangement links TRBV7-2 to TRBJ1-2; 7 nucleotides match TRBD1. The CDR3 length is 15 residues. V shed 5 bases, J shed 6 bases, and the junction held 12 bases outside the gene matches. The germline CDR1 and CDR2 sequences are SGHTA and FQGNSA. CDR3 in DNA: TGTGCCAGCAGCCCTTGGCATGGGACAGCGGATGGCTACACCTTC. Translated: CASSPWHGTADGYTF.

V gene TRBV15 combines with J gene TRBJ2-6, with a weak D call TRBD1 (6 bases). V dropped 0 bases and J dropped 1 base, with 10 bases sitting between them. The CDR3 consists of 17 residues. Germline V gene lookup returns CDR1 LNHNV and CDR2 YYDKDF (reference sequence). DNA of the CDR3: TGTGCCACCAGCAGAGATTTTCAGGGGTCTGGGGCCAACGTCCTGACTTTC. This codes for CATSRDFQGSGANVLTF.

The rearrangement links TRBV19 to TRBJ1-5; 8 bases are a match to TRBD1. This CDR3 contains 14 residues. V dropped 7 bases and J dropped 7; count of bases not matched to a gene: 9. Germline CDR1 LNHDA, CDR2 SQIVND (reference sequence). CDR3 amino acids: CASNRTGLGQPQHF. DNA for the CDR3: TGTGCCAGTAATCGGACAGGGCTGGGACAGCCCCAGCATTTT.

The chain employs TRBV13 and TRBJ2-1; possible D gene TRBD1, 6 bases. The V gene's germline CDR1 is PRHDT and CDR2 FYEKMQ (reference sequence). CDR3 length: 13 residues. The V end lost 1 base, the J end lost 10 bases, and 11 bases lay between the germline ends. The CDR3 coding sequence is TGTGCCAGCAGCTTAGAACAGGGCGGCGAGCAGTTCTTC. The encoded protein is CASSLEQGGEQFF.

CDR3 coding DNA: TGTGCCAGTCTGTTAGATACGCAGTATTTT. This encodes CASLLDTQYF. The V call is TRBV25-1, the J call TRBJ2-3; no definite D call. V lost 9 bases and J lost 5, with 6 bases in between. CDR1 and CDR2 (germline): MGHDK, SYGVNS. CDR3 length equals 10 residues.

As for this clone: At the DNA level, this CDR3 is encoded by other sequences in the same sample as well. The chain links TRBV6-5 to TRBJ2-7; D gene unclear. Looked up from germline, CDR1 is MNHEY and CDR2 is SVGAGI. V lost 5 bases and J 9 bases, leaving 14 bases between the germline ends. CDR3 size: 12 residues. CDR3 sequence reads: CASSKPDNRQYF. The DNA of the CDR3 is TGTGCCAGCAGTAAGCCAGACAACCGGCAGTACTTC.

V is TRBV7-4 and J is TRBJ1-1; D perhaps matches TRBD1 (6 bases). V was trimmed by 3 bases and J by 3 bases, leaving 17 bases between them. The germline gives CDR1 SGHVT, CDR2 SQSDAQ. This CDR3 has 16 amino acids. In DNA, the CDR3 is TGTGCCAGCAGCTTCTTGGCAGGGGATGTCGACACTGAAGCTTTCTTT. It translates to CASSFLAGDVDTEAFF.

Only a few counts were recorded for this clone. The chain combines TRBV7-9 with TRBJ2-1, with TRBD1 identical over 9 bases. The CDR3 loop spans 16 amino acids. From germline, CDR1 is SEHNR and CDR2 FQNEAQ (reference sequence). The J segment lost 5 bases and the V segment lost 4 bases, leaving 9 bases of the junction unmatched. This CDR3 reads CASSSGTGLVNNEQFF. The DNA of the CDR3 is TGTGCCAGCAGCTCGGGGACAGGGCTGGTAAACAATGAGCAGTTCTTC.

The chain recombines TRBV11-2 with TRBJ2-7; 8 nucleotides agree with TRBD1. Per the germline V gene, CDR1 is SGHAT and CDR2 is FQNNGV. The J segment lost 4 bases and the V segment lost 1 base, leaving 6 bases of the junction unmatched. The CDR3 is 15 amino acids. As DNA, the CDR3 is TGTGCCAGCAGCTTAGTGAACAGGGGGGCGTACGAGCAGTACTTC. Protein: CASSLVNRGAYEQYF.

This rearrangement joins TRBV5-1 to TRBJ1-6; 7 bases map to TRBD1. V shed 0 bases, J shed 10 bases, and the junction held 7 bases outside the gene matches. Germline-derived CDR1 and CDR2 are SGHRS and YFSETQ. This CDR3 is built from 15 residues. The CDR3 coding sequence is TGCGCCAGCAGCTTGGATGACAGGGTGGGGTCACCCCTCCACTTT. It yields the protein CASSLDDRVGSPLHF. Using reference TRBV5-1 and TRBJ1-6 for the parts outside the CDR3, the full variable domain is KAGVTQTPRYLIKTRGQQVTLSCSPISGHRSVSWYQQTPGQGLQFLFEYFSETQRNKGNFPGRFSGRQFSNSRSEMNVSTLELGDSALYLCASSLDDRVGSPLHFGNGTRLTVT.